The sequence of this T cell receptor beta chain was determined in a study of blood T cell repertoires in COVID-19. Some clones are missing from TCRdb's copy, which holds only in-frame ones; the method was immunoSEQ multiplex PCR. The top ten clones hold about 7.3% of a sample with around 58,000 clones, approximately 91% of them seen once. CDR1 is MRHNA and CDR2 is SNTAGT in the germline V gene. V was shortened by 3 bases and J by 1 base, with 7 bases between the two germline ends. CDR3 size: 15 residues. This chain uses TRBV6-4 with TRBJ1-6; possibly TRBD1 for D (6 bases). Sequenced input: peripheral blood. The sequence was obtained from an older woman with active or convalescent COVID-19. The CDR3 DNA sequence: TGTGCCAGCAGTGAACAGGGATCCTATAATTCACCCCTCCACTTT. Its translation is CASSEQGSYNSPLHF.